The 2 T cell receptor beta chains below come from one sample, sequenced in a study of shared clonotypes between healthy human individuals. The data were produced by immunoSEQ multiplex PCR, yet TCRdb's version contains in-frame clones alone and is incomplete. The sample yields around 530,000 clones, around 80% seen once. Specimen: PBMCs. The receptors were sampled from a woman aged 40 to 50 in good health. Some clones in this sample may be carry-over from other donors' samples.

The CDR3, as DNA: TGTGCCAGCAGCCCTCCCTCGGGGGGACTGAACACTGAAGCTTTCTTT. Translating it yields CASSPPSGGLNTEAFF. The chain uses TRBV9 and TRBJ1-1; a weak D match, TRBD1 (5 bases). The ends were cut back, 4 bases at V and 0 bases at J, with 16 bases in the middle. The CDR3 extends over 16 amino acids. The germline V gene encodes CDR1 SGDLS and CDR2 YYNGEE.

The V gene is TRBV6-1, the J gene TRBJ2-1, with D unresolved. This CDR3 is built from 16 residues. Germline lookup yields CDR1 MNHNS and CDR2 SASEGT. V was clipped by 0 bases and J by 5 bases, with 14 bases between them. The CDR3 reads CASSEAGSGLDNEQFF. The CDR3 nucleotides read TGTGCCAGCAGTGAAGCCGGGTCAGGCCTAGACAATGAGCAGTTCTTC.